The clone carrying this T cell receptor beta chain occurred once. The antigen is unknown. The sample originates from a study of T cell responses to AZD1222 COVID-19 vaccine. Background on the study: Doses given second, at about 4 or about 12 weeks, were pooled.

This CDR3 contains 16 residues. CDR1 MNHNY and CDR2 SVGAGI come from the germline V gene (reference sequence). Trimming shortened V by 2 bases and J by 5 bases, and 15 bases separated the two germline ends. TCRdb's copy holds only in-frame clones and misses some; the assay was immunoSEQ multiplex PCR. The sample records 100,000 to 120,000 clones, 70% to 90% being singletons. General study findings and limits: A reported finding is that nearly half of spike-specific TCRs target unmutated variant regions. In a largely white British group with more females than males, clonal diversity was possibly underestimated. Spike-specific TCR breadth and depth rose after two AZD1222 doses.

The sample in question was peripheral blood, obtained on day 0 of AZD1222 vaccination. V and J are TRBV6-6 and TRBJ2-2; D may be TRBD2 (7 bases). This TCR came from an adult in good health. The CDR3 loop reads CASSYRDTGGTGELFF. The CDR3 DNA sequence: TGTGCCAGCAGTTACCGGGACACCGGGGGGACCGGGGAGCTGTTTTTT.